Presented here are 25 T cell receptor beta chains from one specimen sequenced in a study of blood T cell repertoires in COVID-19. This table comes from immunoSEQ multiplex PCR, and its TCRdb copy is limited to in-frame clones, with some not included. Among about 21,000 clones listed, approximately 79% were seen once. Sequencing was done on a sample of peripheral blood. These receptor sequences come from a man aged 80 or over with acute or convalescent COVID-19.

The chain couples TRBV28 to TRBJ2-3, with D perhaps TRBD1 (6 bases). There are 17 residues in the CDR3. The V end was cut by 3 bases, the J end by 2 bases, with 18 bases between. Per germline, CDR1 MDHEN and CDR2 SYDVKM. In nucleotides, the CDR3 is TGTGCCAGCAGTTTGTTCAGGGGCGCGGACCTCACAGATACGCAGTATTTT. Residues: CASSLFRGADLTDTQYF.

The rearrangement joins TRBV7-2 to TRBJ2-2, with D perhaps matching TRBD2 (5 bases). The germline V gene encodes CDR1 SGHTA and CDR2 FQGNSA. The CDR3 runs 15 residues. Trimming stripped 3 bases from V and 5 bases from J, with 13 bases between. CDR3 loop: CASSFYSPGTGELFF. The CDR3 region has the DNA TGTGCCAGCAGCTTCTATAGCCCGGGAACCGGGGAGCTGTTTTTT. Complete variable domain (other parts from reference TRBV7-2 and TRBJ2-2): GAGVSQSPSNKVTEKGKDVELRCDPISGHTALYWYRQSLGQGLEFLIYFQGNSAPDKSGLPSDRFSAERTGGSVSTLTIQRTQQEDSAVYLCASSFYSPGTGELFFGEGSRLTVL.

The V gene is TRBV28, the J gene TRBJ1-1; possible D gene TRBD1, 5 bases. The CDR3 loop spans 15 amino acids. Trimming removed 4 bases from V and 0 bases from J, with 12 bases in between. The V gene's germline CDR1 is MDHEN and CDR2 SYDVKM. For the CDR3, the DNA is TGTGCCAGCAGTTCACCAGGGAACATGAACACTGAAGCTTTCTTT. It is translated as CASSSPGNMNTEAFF. Drawing the rest from reference TRBV28 and TRBJ1-1, the complete variable domain is DVKVTQSSRYLVKRTGEKVFLECVQDMDHENMFWYRQDPGLGLRLIYFSYDVKMKEKGDIPEGYSVSREKKERFSLILESASTNQTSMYLCASSSPGNMNTEAFFGQGTRLTVV.

This clone appeared once. The J gene is TRBJ1-4, the V gene TRBV7-2; 7 bases are shared with TRBD1. This CDR3 is 15 amino acids long. V lost 3 bases and J lost 1; bases outside the gene matches: 2. Per germline, CDR1 SGHTA and CDR2 FQGNSA. The CDR3 here is CASSLGDRTNEKLFF. Written as DNA, the CDR3 is TGTGCCAGCAGCTTGGGGGACAGAACTAATGAAAAACTGTTTTTT.

The gene calls are TRBV10-2 and TRBJ1-5; 9 bases are shared with TRBD1. The V gene end was trimmed by 5 bases and the J gene end by 7 bases; junction bases not matched to a gene: 6. CDR1 WSHSY and CDR2 SAAADI come from the germline V gene. The CDR3 is 14 residues long. The CDR3 protein is CASSSGTGFQPQHF. The CDR3 region has the DNA TGCGCCAGCAGTTCCGGGACAGGGTTCCAGCCCCAGCATTTT.

The chain combines TRBV2 with TRBJ2-7; D remains ambiguous. Germline V lookup: CDR1 SNHLY, CDR2 FYNNEI. The CDR3 has 13 residues. V gave up 2 bases and J gave up 6 bases, with 11 bases separating them. Here the CDR3 reads CASSEMRLREQYF. The CDR3 coding sequence is TGTGCCAGCAGTGAAATGCGACTCCGCGAGCAGTACTTC.

DNA of the CDR3: TGTGCCAGCAGTGAGGGGACTAGCGTTGAGACCCAGTACTTC. Translation: CASSEGTSVETQYF. The chain combines TRBV6-1 with TRBJ2-5, with 10 bases fitting TRBD2. The CDR3 has 14 amino acids. Germline V gene sequence: CDR1 MNHNS, CDR2 SASEGT. V shed 3 bases, J shed 5 bases, and the junction held 3 bases outside the gene matches.

This clone was found a few times. The chain uses TRBV18 and TRBJ2-1; 12 bases are a match to TRBD2. V lost 1 base, J lost 9 bases, and 13 bases stayed unmatched. CDR3 size: 18 residues. Germline V gene sequence: CDR1 KGHSH, CDR2 LQKENI. CDR3 nucleotide sequence: TGTGCCAGCTCACCACAAGGCACACTAGCGGGAGGAGGGAGTGAGCAGTTCTTC. Amino acid sequence: CASSPQGTLAGGGSEQFF.

The rearrangement links TRBV5-1 to TRBJ2-1, with D possibly matching TRBD2 (6 bases). The CDR3 totals 15 residues. V lost 4 bases and J 8 bases, leaving 19 bases between the germline ends. Germline V gives CDR1 SGHRS, CDR2 YFSETQ. CDR3 residues: CASSEERARIYEQFF. As DNA, the CDR3 is TGCGCCAGCAGCGAGGAGCGGGCTAGGATCTATGAGCAGTTCTTC. Looking up the rest from reference TRBV5-1 and TRBJ2-1 gives the full variable domain: KAGVTQTPRYLIKTRGQQVTLSCSPISGHRSVSWYQQTPGQGLQFLFEYFSETQRNKGNFPGRFSGRQFSNSRSEMNVSTLELGDSALYLCASSEERARIYEQFFGPGTRLTVL.

This chain connects TRBV12-3 or TRBV12-4 to TRBJ1-2; D ambiguous. V was cut by 5 bases and J by 2 bases, with 3 bases left in between. The CDR3 length is 11 residues. The CDR3 spells CASSLNYGYTF. CDR3 DNA sequence: TGTGCCAGCAGTCTCAACTATGGCTACACCTTC.

The chain links TRBV5-4 to TRBJ1-4, with D possibly being TRBD1 (6 bases). Germline CDR1 and CDR2: SGHNT and YYREEE (reference sequence). The CDR3 loop spans 17 amino acids. With 4 bases removed from V and 7 bases from J, the gap between germline ends came to 23 bases. In DNA form, the CDR3 reads TGTGCCAGCAGCGATCCACGGACAGCCAGCGAAAGTGAAAAACTGTTTTTT. Translation gives CASSDPRTASESEKLFF.

The table lists this clone with a few counts. Other nucleotide sequences in the sample specify the same CDR3. Here the CDR3 reads CASSRNRAQETQYF. The CDR3 DNA reads TGTGCCAGCAGCCGTAACAGGGCCCAAGAGACCCAGTACTTC. The chain has TRBV14 and TRBJ2-5, with D tentatively TRBD1 (6 bases). V shed 4 bases and J shed 1 base, with 10 bases lying between them. The CDR3 totals 14 residues. The V gene's germline CDR1 is SGHDN and CDR2 FVKESK.

V is TRBV3-1 (or the pseudogene TRBV3-2) and J is TRBJ2-4; 7 nucleotides line up with TRBD1. The CDR3 sequence is 17 residues long. Trimming at V came to 4 bases and at J to 0 bases, leaving 9 bases not matched to a gene. From germline, CDR1 is LGHDT and CDR2 YNNKEL (reference sequence). CDR3 nucleotides: TGTGCCAGCAGCCCGACCCCGGGACAGCAAGCCAAAAACATTCAGTACTTC. Translated: CASSPTPGQQAKNIQYF.

CDR3 region: CASSSGTANSPLHF. The CDR3 DNA is TGTGCCAGCTCATCAGGGACAGCCAATTCACCCCTCCACTTT. V gene TRBV18 combines with J gene TRBJ1-6; 7 bases are shared with TRBD1. The CDR3 length is 14 residues. The junction had 5 bases not matched to a gene; V was cut back by 5 bases and J by 7 bases. Germline values: CDR1 KGHSH, CDR2 LQKENI. The full variable domain, its missing parts supplied by reference TRBV18 and TRBJ1-6, is NAGVMQNPRHLVRRRGQEARLRCSPMKGHSHVYWYRQLPEEGLKFMVYLQKENIIDESGMPKERFSAEFPKEGPSILRIQQVVRGDSAAYFCASSSGTANSPLHFGNGTRLTVT.

This rearrangement joins TRBV2 to TRBJ1-1; 7 bases agree with TRBD1. V shed 6 bases, J shed 8 bases, and the junction held 15 bases outside the gene matches. CDR3 length: 15 residues. Per the germline V gene, CDR1 is SNHLY and CDR2 is FYNNEI. The CDR3 region is CASSKGQTMSLEAFF. Written as DNA, the CDR3 is TGTGCCAGCAGCAAGGGACAGACAATGAGCTTAGAAGCTTTCTTT.

This chain connects TRBV18 to TRBJ2-3; 8 bases map to TRBD2. The trim removed 2 bases at V and 2 bases at J, leaving 12 bases unmatched. This CDR3 has 18 residues. Germline V lookup: CDR1 KGHSH, CDR2 LQKENI. For the CDR3, the DNA is TGTGCCAGCTCACCATCCGAGGTTACGGGAGGGATCACAGATACGCAGTATTTT. It codes for CASSPSEVTGGITDTQYF.

This chain links TRBV5-1 with TRBJ2-1; TRBD2 matches at 8 bases. This CDR3 is 14 amino acids long. From germline, CDR1 is SGHRS and CDR2 YFSETQ. J gave up 9 bases and V 0 bases, and 5 bases lay outside the gene matches. CDR3 sequence (DNA): TGCGCCAGCAGCTTGGCGGAACTAGCGGTTGAGCAGTTCTTC. Encoded protein: CASSLAELAVEQFF.

In nucleotides, the CDR3 is TGTGCCAGCAGTGGTGACAGAAACAATAGCAATCAGCCCCAGCATTTT. This sequence encodes CASSGDRNNSNQPQHF. This chain joins TRBV2 and TRBJ1-5, with D possibly being TRBD1 (5 bases). V lost 4 bases and J lost 0, with 13 bases in between. Germline values: CDR1 SNHLY, CDR2 FYNNEI. The CDR3 runs to 16 residues. Using reference TRBV2 and TRBJ1-5 for the parts outside the CDR3, the full variable domain is EPEVTQTPSHQVTQMGQEVILRCVPISNHLYFYWYRQILGQKVEFLVSFYNNEISEKSEIFDDQFSVERPDGSNFTLKIRSTKLEDSAMYFCASSGDRNNSNQPQHFGDGTRLSIL.

The chain couples TRBV27 to TRBJ1-5, with TRBD1 identical over 7 bases. The length of the CDR3 is 15 residues. Germline CDR1 and CDR2: MNHEY and SMNVEV (reference sequence). The trim removed 6 bases at V and 4 bases at J, leaving 9 bases unmatched. CDR3 residues: CASSRTDRPNQPQHF. CDR3 coding DNA: TGTGCCAGCAGCCGGACGGACAGGCCAAATCAGCCCCAGCATTTT.

The rearrangement uses TRBV7-8 and TRBJ1-5, with no clear D. This CDR3 has 14 amino acids. Trimming took 2 bases from V and 4 from J, leaving 9 bases between them. The germline V gene has CDR1 SGHVS and CDR2 FQNEAQ. The CDR3 sequence: CASSLTGNNQPQHF. CDR3 nucleotide sequence: TGTGCCAGCAGCTTAACGGGGAATAATCAGCCCCAGCATTTT.

The CDR3 DNA follows: TGCGCCAGCAGCCAAGCCCCCGGGACAGCCCAAGAGACCCAGTACTTC. It yields the protein CASSQAPGTAQETQYF. The V gene is TRBV4-1, the J gene TRBJ2-5; 7 bases agree with TRBD1. The CDR3 covers 16 residues. Per the germline V gene, CDR1 is MGHRA and CDR2 is YSYEKL. The junction had 6 bases not matched to a gene; V was cut back by 1 base and J by 1 base.

The rearrangement links TRBV4-2 to TRBJ2-1, with TRBD2 identical over 8 bases. This CDR3 is 23 amino acids long. Germline values: CDR1 LGHNA, CDR2 YNFKEQ. V was clipped by 0 bases and J by 0 bases; unmatched bases: 22. The CDR3 bases are TGTGCCAGCAGCCAAGAAATGGTCTCAAGCGGGAGAGGGAAGGAGGACTCCTACAATGAGCAGTTCTTC. Its translation: CASSQEMVSSGRGKEDSYNEQFF.

The chain has TRBV11-3 and TRBJ2-1; D uncertain. Looked up from germline, CDR1 is SGHNT and CDR2 is YENEEA. The CDR3 consists of 15 residues. With 5 bases removed from V and 4 bases from J, the gap between germline ends came to 15 bases. The CDR3 here is CASSPQAVKYNEQFF. DNA for the CDR3: TGTGCCAGCAGCCCCCAGGCTGTAAAGTACAATGAGCAGTTCTTC.

J is TRBJ2-1 and V is TRBV5-1; 8 positions agree with TRBD2. Losses at the gene ends were 2 bases for V and 4 bases for J; bases not matched to a gene: 5. The CDR3 is made up of 15 amino acids. CDR1 is SGHRS and CDR2 is YFSETQ in the germline V gene. The CDR3 sequence is CASSFPSGSYNEQFF. The CDR3 coding sequence is TGCGCCAGCAGCTTCCCCAGCGGGAGTTACAATGAGCAGTTCTTC.

The DNA for the CDR3 is TGTGCCAGCAGTGTCCTTGAAAAACTGTTTTTT. It yields the protein CASSVLEKLFF. V and J are TRBV2 and TRBJ1-4; D unclear. Looked up from germline, CDR1 is SNHLY and CDR2 is FYNNEI. The CDR3 consists of 11 residues. The V end lost 4 bases, the J end lost 7 bases, and 4 bases lay between the germline ends. The variable domain in full, completed from reference TRBV2 and TRBJ1-4, reads EPEVTQTPSHQVTQMGQEVILRCVPISNHLYFYWYRQILGQKVEFLVSFYNNEISEKSEIFDDQFSVERPDGSNFTLKIRSTKLEDSAMYFCASSVLEKLFFGSGTQLSVL.